These 20 T cell receptor beta chains were sequenced from one sample in a study of PD-1 blockade in mismatch repair-deficient tumors. TCRdb's copy holds only in-frame clones and misses some; the assay was immunoSEQ multiplex PCR. The sample lists around 38,000 clones, roughly 80% occurring once. This material consisted of peripheral blood, taken 4 weeks after starting pembrolizumab. These receptors were obtained from an adult with mismatch repair-deficient cancer.

This rearrangement joins TRBV5-4 to TRBJ2-7, with TRBD1 identical over 7 bases. CDR1 and CDR2 from the germline V gene are SGHNT and YYREEE (reference sequence). Trimming at V came to 3 bases and at J to 4 bases, leaving 7 bases not matched to a gene. The CDR3 sequence is 14 residues long. The CDR3 loop is CASSSKGQLYEQYF. In nucleotides, the CDR3 is TGTGCCAGCAGCTCCAAGGGACAGCTATACGAGCAGTACTTC.

DNA of the CDR3: TGTGCCAGCAGCGTAAGGGACGACAATGAGCAGTTCTTC. It yields the protein CASSVRDDNEQFF. The rearrangement joins TRBV9 to TRBJ2-1, with D perhaps assigned TRBD1 or TRBD2 (5 bases each). Trimming cost V 1 base and J 5 bases, with 7 bases left between them. Germline V gene lookup returns CDR1 SGDLS and CDR2 YYNGEE. This CDR3 has 13 residues.

This chain joins TRBV7-9 and TRBJ2-2; 8 bases line up with TRBD1. The CDR3 sequence is 15 residues long. CDR1 is SEHNR and CDR2 is FQNEAQ in the germline V gene (reference sequence). V trimming: 2 bases; J trimming: 4 bases; junction bases outside the gene matches: 3. The DNA for the CDR3 is TGTGCCAGCAGCTTAAGTCAGGGGGCCACCGGGGAGCTGTTTTTT. Translating gives CASSLSQGATGELFF.

The sample holds a few counts of this clone. The CDR3 here is CASSLGGGTYEQYF. CDR3 nucleotide sequence: TGTGCCAGCAGCTTAGGTGGGGGGACCTACGAGCAGTACTTC. The chain combines TRBV7-9 with TRBJ2-7; possible D gene TRBD2, 6 bases. V was clipped by 1 base and J by 2 bases, with 9 bases between them. The germline V gene has CDR1 SEHNR and CDR2 FQNEAQ (reference sequence). The length of the CDR3 is 14 residues.

The chain recombines TRBV2 with TRBJ2-1; 8 nucleotides align to TRBD2. The CDR3 is 15 amino acids. Germline V CDR1 and CDR2: SNHLY, FYNNEI. The ends lost 1 base at V and 8 bases at J; junction bases unmatched: 7. The CDR3 bases are TGTGCCAGCAGTGAAGGGAGCGGGAGTAACTATGAGCAGTTCTTC. As protein: CASSEGSGSNYEQFF.

This chain joins TRBV5-5 and TRBJ2-5; TRBD1 matches at 7 bases. The J segment lost 4 bases and the V segment lost 8 bases, leaving 8 bases of the junction unmatched. CDR3 length equals 13 residues. Germline CDR1 and CDR2: SGHKS and YYEKEE (reference sequence). CDR3 nucleotide sequence: TGTGCCAGTAGACCAACAGGGGTAGAGACCCAGTACTTC. It specifies CASRPTGVETQYF.

The gene calls are TRBV19 and TRBJ2-3; TRBD2 matches 13 bases. Germline V gene sequence: CDR1 LNHDA, CDR2 SQIVND (reference sequence). After removal of 0 bases from V and 5 bases from J, the junction contained 8 bases not matched to a gene. CDR3 length: 18 residues. CDR3 protein: CASSIDLLAGGPVDTQYF. The CDR3 DNA reads as TGTGCCAGTAGTATAGATCTACTAGCGGGAGGGCCGGTAGATACGCAGTATTTT.

CDR3 region: CASSYSSSSYGYTF. The CDR3 bases are TGTGCCAGCAGTTACTCCTCCAGCAGCTATGGCTACACCTTC. The chain recombines TRBV6-6 with TRBJ1-2; D not resolved. Germline V CDR1 and CDR2: MNHNY, SVGAGI (reference sequence). The CDR3 consists of 14 residues. V was cut by 0 bases and J by 4 bases, with 9 bases left in between.

The rearrangement uses TRBV2 and TRBJ1-1; D remains ambiguous. The CDR3 runs to 14 residues. The germline V gene has CDR1 SNHLY and CDR2 FYNNEI. The ends were cut back, 2 bases at V and 5 bases at J, with 12 bases in the middle. The CDR3 reads CASSEPRVETEAFF. The DNA of the CDR3 is TGTGCCAGCAGTGAACCCAGAGTGGAAACTGAAGCTTTCTTT.

The chain employs TRBV7-6 and TRBJ1-1, with D possibly matching TRBD1 (5 bases). The CDR3 spans 15 residues. Trimming took off 4 bases at V and 0 bases at J, with 12 bases between the two ends. Germline CDR1 reads SGHVS; CDR2 reads FNYEAQ. CDR3 region: CASSSRVGLNTEAFF. For the CDR3, the DNA is TGTGCCAGCAGCTCCCGGGTGGGGCTGAACACTGAAGCTTTCTTT.

The V call is TRBV18, the J call TRBJ2-6; 9 positions agree with TRBD2. V trimming: 1 base; J trimming: 0 bases; junction bases outside the gene matches: 10. From germline, CDR1 is KGHSH and CDR2 LQKENI. The CDR3 length is 20 residues. The CDR3 coding sequence is TGTGCCAGCTCACCACGGCTAGCGGGGATACCCTCCTCTGGGGCCAACGTCCTGACTTTC. As protein: CASSPRLAGIPSSGANVLTF.

The gene calls are TRBV7-6 and TRBJ2-1, with D maybe TRBD2 (6 bases). The germline V and J ends were trimmed by 1 base and 8 bases, with 6 bases remaining between them. This CDR3 is built from 12 residues. Germline CDR1 reads SGHVS; CDR2 reads FNYEAQ. The CDR3 protein is CASSLGGDEQFF. The CDR3 DNA reads TGTGCCAGCAGCTTAGGGGGGGATGAGCAGTTCTTC.

J is TRBJ2-5 and V is TRBV4-1; D call uncertain. CDR1 is MGHRA, CDR2 YSYEKL, per germline. The CDR3 runs 15 residues. V lost 1 base and J 4 bases, leaving 13 bases between the germline ends. CDR3 nucleotide sequence: TGCGCCAGCAGCCAAGGTGGGCCCGCAGGAGAGACCCAGTACTTC. It encodes CASSQGGPAGETQYF.

V usage is TRBV28 and J usage is TRBJ2-2, with D possibly TRBD1 on 6 matching bases. Germline values: CDR1 MDHEN, CDR2 SYDVKM. The V end was cut by 6 bases, the J end by 4 bases, with 18 bases between. This CDR3 comprises 16 residues. CDR3 sequence reads: CASRLSFGQFTGELFF. DNA of the CDR3: TGTGCCAGCAGACTCTCATTCGGACAGTTCACCGGGGAGCTGTTTTTT.

The V gene is TRBV9, the J gene TRBJ1-1; 7 bases fit TRBD1. This CDR3 is built from 17 residues. J was trimmed by 1 base and V by 1 base; bases with no gene match: 10. Germline V gene sequence: CDR1 SGDLS, CDR2 YYNGEE. Here the CDR3 reads CASSVSRDRGRNTEAFF. In nucleotides, the CDR3 is TGTGCCAGCAGCGTAAGCCGGGACAGAGGGCGGAACACTGAAGCTTTCTTT.

This chain connects TRBV6-5 to TRBJ2-4, with D perhaps TRBD2 (6 bases). CDR1 is MNHEY and CDR2 is SVGAGI in the germline V gene. The V gene lost 2 bases and the J gene lost 1 base, with 9 bases spanning the gap. The CDR3 spans 15 residues. The CDR3: CASSYVEGAKNIQYF. CDR3 nucleotide sequence: TGTGCCAGCAGTTACGTGGAGGGGGCCAAAAACATTCAGTACTTC.

V gene TRBV6-6 combines with J gene TRBJ2-2, with TRBD1 identical over 7 bases. The CDR3 length is 13 residues. The V and J ends lost 10 bases and 3 bases, in that order; junction bases with no gene match: 5. CDR1 is MNHNY, CDR2 SVGAGI, per germline (reference sequence). In DNA form, the CDR3 reads TGTGCCACCTACAGGGGAGACACCGGGGAGCTGTTTTTT. Encoded protein: CATYRGDTGELFF.

The chain recombines TRBV11-3 with TRBJ1-2; no clear D gene. V lost 1 base, J lost 8 bases, and 20 bases lay in between. Germline CDR1 reads SGHNT; CDR2 reads YENEEA. This CDR3 has 16 amino acids. The CDR3 coding sequence is TGTGCCAGCAGCTTAGTTAGGTCATCCACGGGTAACGGCTACACCTTC. This gives the protein CASSLVRSSTGNGYTF.

The chain carries TRBV10-2 and TRBJ2-2; TRBD2 might be the D (5 bases). The germline CDR1 and CDR2 sequences are WSHSY and SAAADI. The CDR3 covers 13 residues. V lost 10 bases, J lost 5 bases, and 14 bases lay in between. The CDR3 is CATRRTRTGELFF. CDR3 coding DNA: TGCGCCACCCGGAGGACGAGGACCGGGGAGCTGTTTTTT.

This chain connects TRBV7-2 to TRBJ2-7; no firm D call. CDR1 is SGHTA, CDR2 FQGNSA, per germline. The ends were cut back, 2 bases at V and 0 bases at J, with 5 bases in the middle. This CDR3 is 13 amino acids long. This chain's CDR3 is CASSLQPSYEQYF. In nucleotides, the CDR3 is TGTGCCAGCAGCTTACAGCCCTCCTACGAGCAGTACTTC. The variable domain in full, with the rest retrieved from reference TRBV7-2 and TRBJ2-7, is GAGVSQSPSNKVTEKGKDVELRCDPISGHTALYWYRQSLGQGLEFLIYFQGNSAPDKSGLPSDRFSAERTGGSVSTLTIQRTQQEDSAVYLCASSLQPSYEQYFGPGTRLTVT.